The T cell receptor (beta chain) under discussion was sequenced for a study of OX40 agonist ivuxolimab in advanced cancers. The assay was immunoSEQ multiplex PCR, and TCRdb's table has in-frame clones only and misses some. The sample holds fewer than 65,000 clones, approximately 80% seen once. The CDR3 covers 12 residues. Trimming cost V 6 bases and J 10 bases, with 10 bases left between them. CDR1 is ENHRY and CDR2 is SYGVKD in the germline V gene. The clonotype originates from an adult with an advanced solid tumor such as melanoma, head and neck, liver or kidney cancer. The rearrangement links TRBV10-3 to TRBJ1-6, with a tentative D call TRBD1 (5 bases). This specimen consisted of CD4+ or CD8+ T cells sorted from blood, obtained in a trial of the OX40 agonist ivuxolimab. This CDR3 is CAIRQGDSPLHF. CDR3 sequence (DNA): TGTGCCATCAGGCAGGGAGACTCACCCCTCCACTTT.